This T cell receptor beta chain was sequenced in a study of CD8 T cells in Susac syndrome. Random hexamers were used to reverse transcribe an amount of roughly 0.5 to 1 ug RNA. Multiplex immunoSEQ PCR targeted 54 Vbeta and 13 Jbeta TCR beta segments. TCRdb itself ran the immunoSEQ multiplex PCR reads through MiXCR, one entry per CDR3 protein. Counted here are 110,000 to 150,000 distinct CDR3 sequences, 94% occurring once; the ten biggest clones make up 0.25% to 0.3%. The junction had 9 bases not matched to a gene; V was cut back by 4 bases and J by 2 bases. The length of the CDR3 is 15 residues. Germline V CDR1 and CDR2: DFQATT, SNEGSKA (reference sequence). Sequencing of TCR beta, carried out with a high-throughput approach, was applied to CD8+ and CD4+ T cells from the blood. Controls comprised healthy donors matched for age and sex. TEMRA cells were FACS-enriched, with CD8+ and CD4+ T cells isolated negatively.

This receptor was identified in a human donor in good health. The chain is built from TRBV20-1 and TRBJ2-7; 9 nucleotides match TRBD1. Sequencing was done on a sample of CD8+ T cells from PBMCs. The CDR3 DNA follows: TGCAGTGCTACAGGACAGGGGCGGTTTGCCTACGAGCAGTACTTC. Its protein is CSATGQGRFAYEQYF.